One sample yielded the 4 T cell receptor beta chains listed below, sequenced in a study of blood T cell repertoires in COVID-19. This table comes from immunoSEQ multiplex PCR, and its TCRdb copy is limited to in-frame clones, with some not included. Of approximately 340,000 clones listed, approximately 89% are singletons. The specimen sequenced was PBMCs or T cells enriched from blood (not recorded which). The receptor set was obtained from a woman between 35 and 50 years old who had been exposed to COVID-19.

This clone was seen only once. The gene calls are TRBV30 and TRBJ1-2; TRBD1 matches at 9 bases. Losses at the gene ends were 5 bases for V and 8 bases for J; bases not matched to a gene: 15. The CDR3 is made up of 15 amino acids. Per germline, CDR1 GTSNPN and CDR2 SVGIG (reference sequence). The CDR3, as DNA: TGTGCCTGGTACCCCGGGACAGGGTATCTGGTAGGCTACACCTTC. It translates to CAWYPGTGYLVGYTF.

The chain carries TRBV7-8 and TRBJ1-1; unclear D gene. Trimming stripped 5 bases from V and 6 bases from J, with 16 bases between. The CDR3 is 14 residues long. From germline, CDR1 is SGHVS and CDR2 FQNEAQ. As DNA, the CDR3 is TGTGCCAGCAGCCCCCGGGTACCGAAAGCTGAAGCTTTCTTT. It yields the protein CASSPRVPKAEAFF.

The chain employs TRBV5-4 and TRBJ2-7; 9 positions agree with TRBD2. Germline V gene lookup returns CDR1 SGHNT and CDR2 YYREEE (reference sequence). The CDR3 sequence is 16 residues long. The junction had 11 bases not matched to a gene; V was cut back by 0 bases and J by 7 bases. The CDR3 region is CASSLGNAGGPKEQYF. The CDR3 coding sequence is TGTGCCAGCAGCTTGGGTAACGCGGGAGGGCCAAAGGAGCAGTACTTC.

The chain recombines TRBV29-1 with TRBJ1-1; D not resolved. CDR1 SQVTM and CDR2 ANQGSEA come from the germline V gene. The CDR3 is 12 amino acids. Trimming removed 7 bases at V and 1 base at J, with 10 bases between. CDR3 region: CSGAGGNTEAFF. For the CDR3, the DNA is TGCAGCGGAGCCGGAGGGAACACTGAAGCTTTCTTT.